The 12 T cell receptor beta chains in this list originate from one sample, sequenced in a study of T cell responses to AZD1222 COVID-19 vaccine. Method: immunoSEQ multiplex PCR; TCRdb's copy keeps in-frame clones and lacks some. Seen here are roughly 97,000 clones, about 89% observed once, and the top ten hold roughly 3.3%. The material sequenced was peripheral blood, taken 28 days after the second dose of the MenACWY control vaccine. These receptors were obtained from an adult who received the MenACWY meningococcal vaccine as a control.

The J gene is TRBJ1-6, the V gene TRBV7-3, with TRBD1 identical over 8 bases. Germline loops: CDR1 SGHTA, CDR2 FQGTGA. The trim removed 4 bases at V and 5 bases at J, leaving 4 bases unmatched. CDR3 length: 15 residues. CDR3 DNA sequence: TGTGCCAGCAGCTCGGGGACAGGAGATAATTCACCCCTCCACTTT. This codes for CASSSGTGDNSPLHF.

This chain joins TRBV19 and TRBJ1-5; the match to TRBD1 covers 7 bases. This CDR3 spans 16 amino acids. The germline CDR1 and CDR2 sequences are LNHDA and SQIVND (reference sequence). V trimming: 3 bases; J trimming: 2 bases; junction bases outside the gene matches: 7. CDR3: CASSIFAGGRNQPQHF. DNA for the CDR3: TGTGCCAGTAGTATCTTTGCAGGGGGTCGCAATCAGCCCCAGCATTTT.

V is TRBV27 and J is TRBJ2-7, with 8 bases lining up with TRBD1. The J segment lost 0 bases and the V segment lost 6 bases, leaving 7 bases of the junction unmatched. The length of the CDR3 is 15 residues. Per the germline V gene, CDR1 is MNHEY and CDR2 is SMNVEV (reference sequence). This CDR3 is CASSPGTGSSYEQYF. The CDR3 DNA sequence: TGTGCCAGCAGCCCAGGGACAGGTTCCTCCTACGAGCAGTACTTC.

This sequence joins TRBV28 and TRBJ2-5; possibly TRBD1 or TRBD2 for D (5 bases each). V shed 5 bases and J shed 1 base, with 11 bases lying between them. The germline V gene encodes CDR1 MDHEN and CDR2 SYDVKM. The CDR3 spans 14 residues. The CDR3 here is CASSLGGVQETQYF. DNA of the CDR3: TGTGCCAGCAGTCTTGGGGGAGTCCAAGAGACCCAGTACTTC.

V is TRBV11-2 and J is TRBJ1-2; D is uncertain. The CDR3 consists of 12 residues. V lost 4 bases, J lost 4 bases, and 7 bases lay in between. In germline, CDR1 is SGHAT, CDR2 FQNNGV. This CDR3 is CASSSLGYGYTF. For the CDR3, the DNA is TGTGCCAGCAGCTCTCTAGGCTATGGCTACACCTTC.

This sequence joins TRBV27 and TRBJ2-5; 9 bases are shared with TRBD1. J gave up 7 bases and V 6 bases, and 9 bases lay outside the gene matches. This CDR3 region has 14 residues. In germline, CDR1 is MNHEY, CDR2 SMNVEV (reference sequence). CDR3 region: CASSITGGWGTQYF. CDR3 sequence (DNA): TGTGCCAGCAGCATAACAGGGGGCTGGGGGACCCAGTACTTC.

The CDR3: CASSSGQGSGELFF. CDR3 bases: TGTGCCAGCAGCTCGGGACAGGGTTCCGGGGAGCTGTTTTTT. The chain uses TRBV7-6 and TRBJ2-2; 9 bases line up with TRBD1. Trimming cost V 4 bases and J 6 bases; bases outside gene matches: 3. The germline CDR1 and CDR2 sequences are SGHVS and FNYEAQ. CDR3 size: 14 residues.

The chain is built from TRBV19 and TRBJ1-2; TRBD1 might be the D (6 bases). The CDR3 runs 15 residues. In germline, CDR1 is LNHDA, CDR2 SQIVND (reference sequence). The V end was cut by 8 bases, the J end by 4 bases, with 20 bases between. The CDR3 nucleotides are TGTGCCAGTGCCTCACTTCTCAGGGGACCCTATGGCTACACCTTC. Its translation is CASASLLRGPYGYTF.

This clone was found once. The chain combines TRBV7-3 with TRBJ2-3, with 7 bases matching TRBD2. This CDR3 contains 15 residues. CDR1 SGHTA and CDR2 FQGTGA come from the germline V gene. Trimming removed 6 bases from V and 5 bases from J; junction bases left unmatched: 11. DNA for the CDR3: TGTGCCAGCAGATCTACTAGCGTGAGAGGAGATACGCAGTATTTT. Translation: CASRSTSVRGDTQYF. The full variable domain, in which reference TRBV7-3 and TRBJ2-3 provide the parts outside the CDR3, is GAGVSQTPSNKVTEKGKYVELRCDPISGHTALYWYRQSLGQGPEFLIYFQGTGAADDSGLPNDRFFAVRPEGSVSTLKIQRTERGDSAVYLCASRSTSVRGDTQYFGPGTRLTVL.

This rearrangement joins TRBV6-5 to TRBJ1-2; D uncertain. The CDR3 is 15 amino acids. Germline V gene sequence: CDR1 MNHEY, CDR2 SVGAGI. Trimming stripped 0 bases from V and 2 bases from J, with 10 bases between. This CDR3 is CASSYSSAGNYGYTF. Written as DNA, the CDR3 is TGTGCCAGCAGTTACTCGTCGGCGGGGAACTATGGCTACACCTTC.

V and J are TRBV7-9 and TRBJ2-2, with D perhaps matching TRBD1 (6 bases). V lost 5 bases and J lost 6, with 13 bases in between. The length of the CDR3 is 14 residues. Germline V gene sequence: CDR1 SEHNR, CDR2 FQNEAQ (reference sequence). The CDR3 reads CASSSSGASGELFF. The CDR3 DNA reads TGTGCCAGCAGCAGCTCAGGGGCGTCCGGGGAGCTGTTTTTT.

This clone was recorded only once. V gene TRBV10-3 combines with J gene TRBJ2-7, with D unclear. Per the germline V gene, CDR1 is ENHRY and CDR2 is SYGVKD. V was pared by 11 bases and J by 7 bases, with 9 bases between. The length of the CDR3 is 9 residues. The CDR3 loop reads CALRREQYF. The CDR3, as DNA: TGTGCCTTACGAAGGGAGCAGTACTTC.